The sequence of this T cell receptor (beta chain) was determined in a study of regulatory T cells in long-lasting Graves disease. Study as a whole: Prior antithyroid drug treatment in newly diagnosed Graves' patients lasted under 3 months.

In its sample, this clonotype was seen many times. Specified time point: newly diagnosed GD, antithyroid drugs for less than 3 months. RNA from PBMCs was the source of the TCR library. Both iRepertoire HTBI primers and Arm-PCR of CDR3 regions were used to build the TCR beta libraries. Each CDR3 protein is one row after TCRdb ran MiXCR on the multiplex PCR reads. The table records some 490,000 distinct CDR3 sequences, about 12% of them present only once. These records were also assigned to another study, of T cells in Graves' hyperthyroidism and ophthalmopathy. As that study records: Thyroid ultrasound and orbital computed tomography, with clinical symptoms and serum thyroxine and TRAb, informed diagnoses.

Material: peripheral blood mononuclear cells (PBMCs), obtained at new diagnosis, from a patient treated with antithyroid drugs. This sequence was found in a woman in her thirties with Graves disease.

DNA of the CDR3: TGTGCCAGCAGGGCGAGAGACACCGGGGAGCTGTTTTTT. Translated: CASRARDTGELFF. V usage is TRBV2 and J usage is TRBJ2-2; D unresolved. V was pared by 6 bases and J by 3 bases, with 8 bases between. In germline, CDR1 is SNHLY, CDR2 FYNNEI. The CDR3 runs 13 residues.